These T cell receptor beta chains were read from a single sample in a study of T cell repertoires in cytomegalovirus infection. MiXCR, applied by TCRdb to the reads, yields one record per CDR3 protein. Of about 140,000 distinct CDR3 sequences listed, 5.5% to 8% are singletons. Sequencing used PBMCs. The source of these receptors is a human donor in good health (CMV status not recorded). Some clones in this sample may be carry-over from other donors' samples. CDR3s include the opening cysteine and the closing phenylalanine or tryptophan. The order of the fields is D gene, clone size, V gene, J gene, CDR3 protein, CDR3 DNA. A D gene is named only where the DNA matches it firmly. Only some rows state a clone size, as once, few, many or a class for expanded clones.

D gene: TRBD1
clone size: many
V gene: TRBV20-1
J gene: TRBJ2-7
CDR3 protein: CSAKGQAAYEQYF
CDR3 DNA: TGCAGTGCTAAGGGACAGGCTGCCTACGAGCAGTACTTC

D gene: .
clone size: many
V gene: TRBV7-2
J gene: TRBJ2-3
CDR3 protein: CASSLLGLDTQYF
CDR3 DNA: TGTGCCAGCAGCTTACTAGGGCTCGATACGCAGTATTTT

D gene: .
clone size: few
V gene: TRBV29-1
J gene: TRBJ2-1
CDR3 protein: CSVGGRAHNEQFF
CDR3 DNA: TGCAGCGTTGGGGGAAGAGCCCACAATGAGCAGTTCTTC

D gene: .
clone size: .
V gene: TRBV24-1
J gene: TRBJ2-1
CDR3 protein: CATLGTPGNEQFF
CDR3 DNA: TGTGCCACCCTGGGAACGCCGGGGAATGAGCAGTTCTTC

D gene: .
clone size: many
V gene: TRBV7-2
J gene: TRBJ1-4
CDR3 protein: CASMQGQDEKLFF
CDR3 DNA: TGTGCCAGCATGCAGGGACAAGATGAAAAACTGTTTTTT

D gene: .
clone size: few
V gene: TRBV20-1
J gene: TRBJ2-3
CDR3 protein: CSASNSNMKWDTQYF
CDR3 DNA: TGCAGTGCTTCCAACTCCAACATGAAATGGGATACGCAGTATTTT

D gene: TRBD1
clone size: few
V gene: TRBV27
J gene: TRBJ1-2
CDR3 protein: CASRGTGGAEYYGYTF
CDR3 DNA: TGTGCCAGCAGGGGGACAGGGGGCGCGGAGTACTATGGCTACACCTTC

D gene: .
clone size: .
V gene: TRBV19
J gene: TRBJ1-4
CDR3 protein: CASSVNEKLFF
CDR3 DNA: TGTGCCAGTAGTGTTAATGAAAAACTGTTTTTT

D gene: .
clone size: many
V gene: TRBV28
J gene: TRBJ1-2
CDR3 protein: CASSLNARVYGYTF
CDR3 DNA: TGTGCCAGCAGTTTAAATGCCCGAGTGTATGGCTACACCTTC

D gene: .
clone size: many
V gene: TRBV18
J gene: TRBJ2-5
CDR3 protein: CASSPPWETQYF
CDR3 DNA: TGTGCCAGCTCACCACCGTGGGAGACCCAGTACTTC

D gene: TRBD1
clone size: many
V gene: TRBV29-1
J gene: TRBJ1-1
CDR3 protein: CSANRGAEAFF
CDR3 DNA: TGCAGCGCCAACAGGGGGGCTGAAGCTTTCTTT

D gene: .
clone size: many
V gene: TRBV7-8
J gene: TRBJ1-2
CDR3 protein: CASSLVAGGPHYGYTF
CDR3 DNA: TGTGCCAGCAGCCTAGTGGCGGGGGGCCCACACTATGGCTACACCTTC

D gene: .
clone size: few
V gene: TRBV30
J gene: TRBJ1-1
CDR3 protein: CAWSADSYTEAFF
CDR3 DNA: TGTGCCTGGAGTGCGGACAGCTACACTGAAGCTTTCTTT

D gene: .
clone size: many
V gene: TRBV7-2
J gene: TRBJ2-3
CDR3 protein: CASSLDDDTQYF
CDR3 DNA: TGTGCCAGCAGCTTAGATGACGATACGCAGTATTTT

D gene: .
clone size: many
V gene: TRBV7-8
J gene: TRBJ2-1
CDR3 protein: CASSFQGGPSYNEQFF
CDR3 DNA: TGTGCCAGCAGCTTCCAGGGGGGCCCTTCCTACAATGAGCAGTTCTTC

D gene: TRBD2
clone size: many
V gene: TRBV7-8
J gene: TRBJ2-5
CDR3 protein: CASSLGRLAGGPGETQYF
CDR3 DNA: TGTGCCAGCAGCTTGGGCCGGCTAGCGGGGGGGCCTGGGGAGACCCAGTACTTC

D gene: TRBD1
clone size: .
V gene: TRBV6-1
J gene: TRBJ1-2
CDR3 protein: CASRGQGGYGYTF
CDR3 DNA: TGTGCCAGCAGAGGACAGGGAGGCTATGGCTACACCTTC

D gene: .
clone size: many
V gene: TRBV11-1
J gene: TRBJ2-5
CDR3 protein: CASSLEAGQETQYF
CDR3 DNA: TGTGCCAGCAGCTTAGAGGCGGGTCAAGAGACCCAGTACTTC

D gene: .
clone size: many
V gene: TRBV7-2
J gene: TRBJ1-4
CDR3 protein: CASSFRGVNEKLFF
CDR3 DNA: TGTGCCAGCAGCTTTAGGGGAGTTAATGAAAAACTGTTTTTT

D gene: .
clone size: many
V gene: TRBV20-1
J gene: TRBJ2-5
CDR3 protein: CSASATQETQYF
CDR3 DNA: TGCAGTGCTAGTGCGACGCAAGAGACCCAGTACTTC

D gene: TRBD1
clone size: few
V gene: TRBV19
J gene: TRBJ1-2
CDR3 protein: CASSPTRDRANYGYTF
CDR3 DNA: TGTGCCAGTAGTCCGACCCGGGACAGGGCTAACTATGGCTACACCTTC

D gene: .
clone size: .
V gene: TRBV5-1
J gene: TRBJ1-1
CDR3 protein: CASSAGGGLGGTEAFF
CDR3 DNA: TGCGCCAGCAGCGCTGGCGGGGGGCTAGGAGGAACTGAAGCTTTCTTT

D gene: .
clone size: .
V gene: TRBV29-1
J gene: TRBJ1-1
CDR3 protein: CSVETRGGTEAFF
CDR3 DNA: TGCAGCGTTGAAACCAGGGGAGGCACTGAAGCTTTCTTT

D gene: .
clone size: many
V gene: TRBV20-1
J gene: TRBJ2-1
CDR3 protein: CSARDRAGSINYNEQFF
CDR3 DNA: TGCAGTGCTAGAGATAGGGCTGGCTCTATAAACTACAATGAGCAGTTCTTC

D gene: .
clone size: .
V gene: TRBV28
J gene: TRBJ1-5
CDR3 protein: CASSRTRPGRQHF
CDR3 DNA: TGTGCCAGCAGCCGAACCCGCCCCGGTCGCCAGCATTTT

D gene: .
clone size: many
V gene: TRBV20-1
J gene: TRBJ2-1
CDR3 protein: CSAASDSSYNEQFF
CDR3 DNA: TGCAGTGCTGCCAGCGACTCCTCCTACAATGAGCAGTTCTTC

D gene: TRBD2
clone size: many
V gene: TRBV7-8
J gene: TRBJ2-1
CDR3 protein: CASSPISGVYNEQFF
CDR3 DNA: TGTGCCAGCAGCCCTATTAGCGGGGTTTACAATGAGCAGTTCTTC

D gene: .
clone size: many
V gene: TRBV6-2/TRBV6-3
J gene: TRBJ2-2
CDR3 protein: CASSYPLGGARTGELFF
CDR3 DNA: TGTGCCAGCAGTTACCCTCTGGGGGGGGCCCGGACCGGGGAGCTGTTTTTT

D gene: .
clone size: .
V gene: TRBV2
J gene: TRBJ2-6
CDR3 protein: CASSMDPAGANVLTF
CDR3 DNA: TGTGCCAGCAGTATGGACCCGGCTGGGGCCAACGTCCTGACTTTC

D gene: .
clone size: many
V gene: TRBV28
J gene: TRBJ1-5
CDR3 protein: CASSTPGEKKPQHF
CDR3 DNA: TGTGCCAGCAGTACCCCGGGCGAAAAGAAGCCCCAGCATTTT

D gene: .
clone size: many
V gene: TRBV6-2/TRBV6-3
J gene: TRBJ1-5
CDR3 protein: CASSYGGQPQHF
CDR3 DNA: TGTGCCAGCAGTTACGGGGGTCAGCCCCAGCATTTT

D gene: .
clone size: many
V gene: TRBV9
J gene: TRBJ1-2
CDR3 protein: CASSVRSGINYGYTF
CDR3 DNA: TGTGCCAGCAGCGTAAGGTCCGGTATTAACTATGGCTACACCTTC

D gene: .
clone size: few
V gene: TRBV20-1
J gene: TRBJ2-1
CDR3 protein: CSARAADGVNEQFF
CDR3 DNA: TGCAGTGCTAGAGCTGCGGACGGAGTCAATGAGCAGTTCTTC

D gene: .
clone size: few
V gene: TRBV20-1
J gene: TRBJ2-3
CDR3 protein: CSAQRRTVEFITQYF
CDR3 DNA: TGCAGTGCTCAAAGGCGGACAGTCGAGTTTATTACGCAGTATTTT

D gene: .
clone size: many
V gene: TRBV7-2
J gene: TRBJ1-3
CDR3 protein: CASQRAADSGNTIYF
CDR3 DNA: TGTGCCAGCCAGAGGGCAGCAGACTCTGGAAACACCATATATTTT

D gene: TRBD1
clone size: many
V gene: TRBV7-2
J gene: TRBJ2-1
CDR3 protein: CASSSDRGEQFF
CDR3 DNA: TGTGCCAGCAGCTCAGACAGGGGTGAGCAGTTCTTC

D gene: .
clone size: many
V gene: TRBV7-2
J gene: TRBJ1-5
CDR3 protein: CASSFISGASNQPQHF
CDR3 DNA: TGTGCCAGCAGCTTTATATCGGGGGCGAGCAATCAGCCCCAGCATTTT

D gene: TRBD2
clone size: .
V gene: TRBV7-9
J gene: TRBJ2-3
CDR3 protein: CASSSLAGVEDTQYF
CDR3 DNA: TGTGCCAGCAGCTCGCTAGCGGGGGTAGAAGATACGCAGTATTTT

D gene: .
clone size: few
V gene: TRBV10-2
J gene: TRBJ1-1
CDR3 protein: CASKENTEAFF
CDR3 DNA: TGCGCCAGCAAGGAGAACACTGAAGCTTTCTTT

D gene: .
clone size: many
V gene: TRBV7-2
J gene: TRBJ2-1
CDR3 protein: CASSQDTGYREQFF
CDR3 DNA: TGTGCCAGCAGCCAAGATACAGGGTACCGTGAGCAGTTCTTC

D gene: .
clone size: many
V gene: TRBV24-1
J gene: TRBJ1-1
CDR3 protein: CATSCQGSGTNTEAFF
CDR3 DNA: TGTGCCACCAGTTGTCAGGGGTCCGGGACGAACACTGAAGCTTTCTTT

D gene: .
clone size: many
V gene: TRBV10-3
J gene: TRBJ1-5
CDR3 protein: CAINTGYNQPQHF
CDR3 DNA: TGTGCCATCAATACAGGGTACAATCAGCCCCAGCATTTT

D gene: TRBD1
clone size: many
V gene: TRBV27
J gene: TRBJ1-2
CDR3 protein: CASSLGSPGTVYGYTF
CDR3 DNA: TGTGCCAGCAGTTTAGGGTCACCCGGGACAGTCTATGGCTACACCTTC

D gene: .
clone size: many
V gene: TRBV7-2
J gene: TRBJ1-2
CDR3 protein: CASSQNPRAANYGYTF
CDR3 DNA: TGTGCCAGCAGCCAAAATCCCAGGGCCGCGAACTATGGCTACACCTTC

D gene: TRBD2
clone size: many
V gene: TRBV19
J gene: TRBJ2-2
CDR3 protein: CASSRTSGNTGELFF
CDR3 DNA: TGTGCCAGTAGCCGGACTAGCGGGAACACCGGGGAGCTGTTTTTT

D gene: .
clone size: few
V gene: TRBV18
J gene: TRBJ2-5
CDR3 protein: CASSPVQDKQETQYF
CDR3 DNA: TGTGCCAGCTCACCTGTCCAGGACAAACAAGAGACCCAGTACTTC

D gene: TRBD2
clone size: .
V gene: TRBV7-9
J gene: TRBJ2-1
CDR3 protein: CASSVTSGTYNEQFF
CDR3 DNA: TGTGCCAGCAGCGTTACTAGCGGCACCTACAATGAGCAGTTCTTC